What follows are 20 T cell receptor beta chains derived from one specimen sequenced in a study of a mutant IDH1 vaccine in newly diagnosed glioma. The antigens of these receptors remain unknown. As for time point: week 5, during vaccination. One vaccine dose held 300 ug of mutant IDH1 20-mer peptide and came with topical imiquimod. Some clones are missing from TCRdb's copy, which holds only in-frame ones; the method was immunoSEQ multiplex PCR. The repertoire consists of 25,000 to 30,000 clones, with 65% to 85% occurring once and the leading ten covering roughly 7%. This specimen was PBMCs, taken from a glioma patient whose treatment included an IDH1 peptide vaccine. The receptor source for this set is a man aged 40-55 years with glioma. Some clones in this sample may be carry-over from other donors' samples.

This clone was observed a few times. CDR3 loop: CASSPAGSAYGYTF. The CDR3 DNA is TGCGCCAGCAGCCCCGCTGGTTCGGCCTATGGCTACACCTTC. The rearrangement links TRBV5-1 to TRBJ1-2; D is ambiguous. The CDR3 loop spans 14 amino acids. Per germline, CDR1 SGHRS and CDR2 YFSETQ. Trimming took 4 bases from V and 4 from J, leaving 14 bases between them. The whole variable domain, remainder taken from reference TRBV5-1 and TRBJ1-2, is KAGVTQTPRYLIKTRGQQVTLSCSPISGHRSVSWYQQTPGQGLQFLFEYFSETQRNKGNFPGRFSGRQFSNSRSEMNVSTLELGDSALYLCASSPAGSAYGYTFGSGTRLTVV.

This chain joins TRBV5-1 and TRBJ1-4; no definite D call. CDR1 and CDR2 (germline): SGHRS, YFSETQ. V was shortened by 1 base and J by 0 bases, with 4 bases between the two germline ends. CDR3 size: 14 residues. CDR3 region: CASSLLSTNEKLFF. Here the CDR3 DNA reads TGCGCCAGCAGCTTGCTTTCAACTAATGAAAAACTGTTTTTT.

V is TRBV4-3 and J is TRBJ1-2, with a possible D match to TRBD1 (5 bases). From germline, CDR1 is LGHNA and CDR2 YSLEER. Trimming left V 4 bases short and J 3 bases short, with 15 bases between. CDR3 length: 15 residues. The CDR3 region has the DNA TGCGCCAGCAGCCGTAGGGGAGGGCGAGACTATGGCTACACCTTC. Amino acid sequence: CASSRRGGRDYGYTF.

V and J are TRBV7-2 and TRBJ1-1; D perhaps matches TRBD1 (6 bases). This CDR3 contains 17 residues. Germline V lookup: CDR1 SGHTA, CDR2 FQGNSA. V gave up 8 bases and J gave up 0 bases, with 22 bases separating them. CDR3: CASSLNWRGGLNTEAFF. The DNA of the CDR3 is TGTGCCAGCTCACTGAACTGGCGGGGGGGCTTGAACACTGAAGCTTTCTTT.

This clone has just one count. The V gene is TRBV5-4, the J gene TRBJ2-7, with no clear D. Germline CDR1 and CDR2: SGHNT and YYREEE (reference sequence). CDR3 length equals 13 residues. V was clipped by 4 bases and J by 2 bases, with 10 bases between them. CDR3 loop: CASSPRVPYEQYF. The CDR3 coding sequence is TGTGCCAGCAGCCCCCGGGTCCCCTACGAGCAGTACTTC.

The chain is built from TRBV6-1 and TRBJ1-5; 8 bases match TRBD1. CDR3 length equals 14 residues. V lost 10 bases to trimming and J lost 4 bases; unmatched junction nucleotides: 9. Germline V lookup: CDR1 MNHNS, CDR2 SASEGT. CDR3 nucleotides: TGTGCCACCTCCAGGGGGCCGGGGAATCAGCCCCAGCATTTT. As protein: CATSRGPGNQPQHF.

The CDR3 is CASSEGPGTGEETQYF. CDR3 coding DNA: TGTGCCAGCAGTGAGGGGCCCGGGACTGGTGAAGAGACCCAGTACTTC. The chain recombines TRBV2 with TRBJ2-5, with a weak D call TRBD2 (6 bases). Looked up from germline, CDR1 is SNHLY and CDR2 is FYNNEI. The CDR3 consists of 16 residues. The V gene lost 3 bases and the J gene lost 3 bases, with 17 bases spanning the gap.

The chain is built from TRBV27 and TRBJ2-6, with TRBD1 as a possible D gene (6 bases). Germline V gene sequence: CDR1 MNHEY, CDR2 SMNVEV (reference sequence). V lost 4 bases to trimming and J lost 0 bases, with 25 bases between them. This CDR3 contains 21 residues. The CDR3 region is CASSSPLRHPGTHSGANVLTF. In nucleotides, the CDR3 is TGTGCCAGCAGTTCCCCTCTCCGCCACCCCGGGACACACTCTGGGGCCAACGTCCTGACTTTC.

This clone was found once. Here the CDR3 reads CASSRAPRGYEQYF. For the CDR3, the DNA is TGTGCCAGCAGTAGGGCCCCCCGGGGCTACGAGCAGTACTTC. This chain connects TRBV27 to TRBJ2-7, with D perhaps matching TRBD2 (5 bases). Per the germline V gene, CDR1 is MNHEY and CDR2 is SMNVEV (reference sequence). Trimming took 5 bases from V and 3 from J, leaving 14 bases between them. The CDR3 sequence is 14 residues long.

The chain carries TRBV5-1 and TRBJ2-3, with 9 bases fitting TRBD2. Germline CDR1 and CDR2: SGHRS and YFSETQ. This CDR3 region has 16 residues. The V and J ends lost 1 base and 3 bases, in that order; junction bases with no gene match: 6. The CDR3 sequence: CASSLSPGLATDTQYF. For the CDR3, the DNA is TGCGCCAGCAGCTTGAGTCCAGGACTAGCGACAGATACGCAGTATTTT.

The chain employs TRBV4-2 and TRBJ1-5, with 10 positions matching TRBD1. The junction had 18 bases not matched to a gene; V was cut back by 4 bases and J by 0 bases. The germline V gene has CDR1 LGHNA and CDR2 YNFKEQ. CDR3 size: 21 residues. CDR3 DNA sequence: TGTGCCAGCAGCCTAGGACAGGGGGGCCCCTCGGCCGGTTATAGCAATCAGCCCCAGCATTTT. It specifies CASSLGQGGPSAGYSNQPQHF.

The V and J genes are TRBV2 and TRBJ1-4; D is uncertain. Trimming pared 6 bases from V and 0 bases from J, leaving 11 bases between. The germline V gene has CDR1 SNHLY and CDR2 FYNNEI. CDR3 length equals 15 residues. CDR3 bases: TGTGCCAGCAGCCTGGACGGCGCAACTAATGAAAAACTGTTTTTT. It translates to CASSLDGATNEKLFF.

The genes are TRBV7-9 and TRBJ1-1; 9 bases line up with TRBD1. Trimming at V came to 5 bases and at J to 5 bases, leaving 6 bases not matched to a gene. CDR1 and CDR2 (germline): SEHNR, FQNEAQ (reference sequence). The CDR3 contains 14 residues. The DNA of the CDR3 is TGTGCCAGCAGCGAGGGACAGGGTAGAACTGAAGCTTTCTTT. Translating it yields CASSEGQGRTEAFF. The whole variable domain, remainder taken from reference TRBV7-9 and TRBJ1-1, is DTGVSQNPRHKITKRGQNVTFRCDPISEHNRLYWYRQTLGQGPEFLTYFQNEAQLEKSRLLSDRFSAERPKGSFSTLEIQRTEQGDSAMYLCASSEGQGRTEAFFGQGTRLTVV.

This rearrangement joins TRBV6-1 to TRBJ1-1, with D perhaps TRBD1 (5 bases). The CDR3 consists of 18 residues. V lost 4 bases to trimming and J lost 6 bases, with 27 bases between them. Germline loops: CDR1 MNHNS, CDR2 SASEGT. The CDR3 DNA reads as TGTGCCAGCAGTGGCGTCCCGGGACGGTTTTACTCACTGGCTGAAGCTTTCTTT. Protein: CASSGVPGRFYSLAEAFF.

The chain combines TRBV2 with TRBJ1-6, with D maybe TRBD1 (5 bases). Germline V lookup: CDR1 SNHLY, CDR2 FYNNEI. The germline V and J ends were trimmed by 4 bases and 6 bases, with 7 bases remaining between them. The CDR3 runs to 13 residues. Written as DNA, the CDR3 is TGTGCCAGCAGTGGACAGCCTAATTCACCCCTCCACTTT. Translating it yields CASSGQPNSPLHF.

The chain joins TRBV6-5 to TRBJ2-3, with D perhaps TRBD2 (5 bases). V lost 7 bases to trimming and J lost 5 bases, with 10 bases between them. The CDR3 covers 12 residues. Germline CDR1 is MNHEY and CDR2 is SVGAGI. The CDR3 loop is CASNKLGDTQYF. CDR3 bases: TGTGCCAGCAACAAACTAGGAGATACGCAGTATTTT.

The gene calls are TRBV19 and TRBJ2-1, with a weak D call TRBD1 (6 bases). Germline V CDR1 and CDR2: LNHDA, SQIVND (reference sequence). The CDR3 totals 15 residues. With 6 bases removed from V and 1 base from J, the gap between germline ends came to 13 bases. The CDR3 reads CASSQGIGSYNEQFF. In nucleotides, the CDR3 is TGTGCCAGTAGCCAGGGGATTGGGTCCTACAATGAGCAGTTCTTC.

The chain recombines TRBV30 with TRBJ2-7; possibly TRBD1 or TRBD2 for D (5 bases each). Deletions cut 0 bases from V and 7 bases from J, with 13 bases between. CDR3 length equals 13 residues. The germline gives CDR1 GTSNPN, CDR2 SVGIG (reference sequence). CDR3 sequence (DNA): TGTGCCTGGAGTGTCGGGACCTTGGGGGAGCAGTACTTC. This translates into CAWSVGTLGEQYF.

The V and J genes are TRBV6-6 and TRBJ2-7, with no clear D. The CDR3 consists of 10 residues. CDR1 MNHNY and CDR2 SVGAGI come from the germline V gene (reference sequence). The V and J ends lost 6 bases and 3 bases respectively, with 3 bases between them. The CDR3 DNA follows: TGTGCCAGCAGCAACTACGAGCAGTACTTC. It encodes CASSNYEQYF.

The rearrangement links TRBV13 to TRBJ1-3, with 8 bases matching TRBD1. This CDR3 has 14 amino acids. Trimming cost V 4 bases and J 2 bases; bases outside gene matches: 1. Germline CDR1 and CDR2: PRHDT and FYEKMQ (reference sequence). The chain's CDR3 is CASSWGQAGNTIYF. The CDR3 nucleotides read TGTGCCAGCAGCTGGGGACAGGCTGGAAACACCATATATTTT.